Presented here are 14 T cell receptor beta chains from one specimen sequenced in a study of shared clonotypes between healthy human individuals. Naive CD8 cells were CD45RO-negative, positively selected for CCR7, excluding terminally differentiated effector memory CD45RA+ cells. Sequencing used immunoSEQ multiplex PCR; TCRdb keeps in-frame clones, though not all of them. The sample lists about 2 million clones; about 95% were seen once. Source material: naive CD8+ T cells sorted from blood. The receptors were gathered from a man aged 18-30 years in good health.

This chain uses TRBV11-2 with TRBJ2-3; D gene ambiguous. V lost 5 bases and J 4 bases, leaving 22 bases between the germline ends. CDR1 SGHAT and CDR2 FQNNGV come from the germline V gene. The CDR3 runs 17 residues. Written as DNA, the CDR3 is TGTGCCAGCAGCCCCAATGACCCTCTTTCGAGCGCAGATACGCAGTATTTT. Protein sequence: CASSPNDPLSSADTQYF. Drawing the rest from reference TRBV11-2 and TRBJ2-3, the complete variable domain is EAGVAQSPRYKIIEKRQSVAFWCNPISGHATLYWYQQILGQGPKLLIQFQNNGVVDDSQLPKDRFSAERLKGVDSTLKIQPAKLEDSAVYLCASSPNDPLSSADTQYFGPGTRLTVL.

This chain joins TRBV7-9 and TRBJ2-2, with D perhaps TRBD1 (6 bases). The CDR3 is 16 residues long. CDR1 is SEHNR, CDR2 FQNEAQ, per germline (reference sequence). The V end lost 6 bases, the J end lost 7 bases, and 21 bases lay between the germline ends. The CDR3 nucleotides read TGTGCCAGCAGTTCTTCAGGGGAACCCCCGGGCGGGGAGCTGTTTTTT. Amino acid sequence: CASSSSGEPPGGELFF.

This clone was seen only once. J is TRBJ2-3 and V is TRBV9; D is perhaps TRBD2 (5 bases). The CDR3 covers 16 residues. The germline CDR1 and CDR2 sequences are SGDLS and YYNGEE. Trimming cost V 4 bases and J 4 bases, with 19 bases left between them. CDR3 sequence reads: CASSPAREPNSDTQYF. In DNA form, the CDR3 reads TGTGCCAGCAGCCCGGCCCGGGAACCTAATTCAGATACGCAGTATTTT.

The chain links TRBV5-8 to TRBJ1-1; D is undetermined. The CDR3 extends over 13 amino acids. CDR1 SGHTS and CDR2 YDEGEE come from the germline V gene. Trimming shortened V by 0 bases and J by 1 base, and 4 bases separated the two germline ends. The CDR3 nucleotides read TGTGCCAGCAGCTTGGGGACGAACACTGAAGCTTTCTTT. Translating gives CASSLGTNTEAFF.

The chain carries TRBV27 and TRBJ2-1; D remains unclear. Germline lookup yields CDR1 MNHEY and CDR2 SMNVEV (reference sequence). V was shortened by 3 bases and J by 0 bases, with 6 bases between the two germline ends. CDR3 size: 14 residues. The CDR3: CASSFQSSYNEQFF. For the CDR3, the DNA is TGTGCCAGCAGTTTCCAGAGCTCCTACAATGAGCAGTTCTTC.

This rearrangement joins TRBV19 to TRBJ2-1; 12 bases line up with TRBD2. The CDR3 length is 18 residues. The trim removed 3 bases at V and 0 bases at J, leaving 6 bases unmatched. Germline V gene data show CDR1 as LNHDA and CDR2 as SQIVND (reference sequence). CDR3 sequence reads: CASSMELAGGSSYNEQFF. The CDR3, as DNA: TGTGCCAGTAGTATGGAGCTAGCGGGGGGGAGCTCCTACAATGAGCAGTTCTTC.

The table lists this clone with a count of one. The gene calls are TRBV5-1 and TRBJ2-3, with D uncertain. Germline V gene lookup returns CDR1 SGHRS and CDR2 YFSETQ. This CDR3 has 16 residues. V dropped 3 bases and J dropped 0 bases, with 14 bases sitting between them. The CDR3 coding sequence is TGCGCCAGCAGCTCCTTAGACGTCACTAGCACAGATACGCAGTATTTT. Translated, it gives CASSSLDVTSTDTQYF.

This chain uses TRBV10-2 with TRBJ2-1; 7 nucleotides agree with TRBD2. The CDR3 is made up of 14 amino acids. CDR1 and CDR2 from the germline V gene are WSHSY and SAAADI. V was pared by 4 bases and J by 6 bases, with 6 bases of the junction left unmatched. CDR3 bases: TGCGCCAGCAGTGCTGGCGGGGGTGGCAATGAGCAGTTCTTC. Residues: CASSAGGGGNEQFF.

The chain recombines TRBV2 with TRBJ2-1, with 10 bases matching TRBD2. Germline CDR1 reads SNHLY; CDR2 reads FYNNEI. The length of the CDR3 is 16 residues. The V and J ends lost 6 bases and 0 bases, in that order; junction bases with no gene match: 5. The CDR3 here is CASRSSGGSSYNEQFF. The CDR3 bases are TGTGCCAGCAGATCTAGCGGGGGTAGCTCCTACAATGAGCAGTTCTTC.

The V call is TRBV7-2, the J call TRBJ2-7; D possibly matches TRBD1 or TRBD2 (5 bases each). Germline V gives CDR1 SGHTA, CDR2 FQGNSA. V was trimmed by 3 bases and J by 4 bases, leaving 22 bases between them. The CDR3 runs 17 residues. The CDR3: CASSFNPQVIGGYEQYF. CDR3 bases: TGTGCCAGCAGCTTCAACCCACAGGTTATTGGAGGTTACGAGCAGTACTTC.

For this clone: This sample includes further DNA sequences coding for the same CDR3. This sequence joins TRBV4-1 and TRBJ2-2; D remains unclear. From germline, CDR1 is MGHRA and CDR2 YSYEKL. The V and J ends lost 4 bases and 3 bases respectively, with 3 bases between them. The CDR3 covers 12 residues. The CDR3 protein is CASSLYTGELFF. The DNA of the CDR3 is TGCGCCAGCAGCCTGTACACCGGGGAGCTGTTTTTT.

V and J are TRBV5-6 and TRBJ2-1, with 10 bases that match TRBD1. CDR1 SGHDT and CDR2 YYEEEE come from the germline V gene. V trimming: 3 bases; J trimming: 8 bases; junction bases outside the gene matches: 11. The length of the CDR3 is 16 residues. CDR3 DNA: TGTGCCAGCAGCTCGTATCCGGGACAGGGGATCGATGAGCAGTTCTTC. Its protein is CASSSYPGQGIDEQFF.

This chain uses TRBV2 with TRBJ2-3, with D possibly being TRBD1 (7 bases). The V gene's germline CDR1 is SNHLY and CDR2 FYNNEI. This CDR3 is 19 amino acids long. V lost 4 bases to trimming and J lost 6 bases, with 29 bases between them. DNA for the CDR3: TGTGCCAGCAGTGGCAGAGGGGGCGGATCGGGAGAGCCGGAGGATACGCAGTATTTT. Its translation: CASSGRGGGSGEPEDTQYF.

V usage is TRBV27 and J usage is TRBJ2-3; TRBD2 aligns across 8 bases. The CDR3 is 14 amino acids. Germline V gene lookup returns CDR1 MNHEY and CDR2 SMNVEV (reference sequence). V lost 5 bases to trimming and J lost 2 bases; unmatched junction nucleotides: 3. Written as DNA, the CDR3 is TGTGCCAGCAGTCGGGGGGGGCACACAGATACGCAGTATTTT. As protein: CASSRGGHTDTQYF.